These T cell receptor beta chains were read from a single sample in a study of T cell responses to AZD1222 COVID-19 vaccine. TCRdb's table, derived via immunoSEQ multiplex PCR, lists solely in-frame clones and lacks some. The sample yields about 110,000 clones, roughly 90% seen once. The sample in question was peripheral blood, obtained on day 0 of AZD1222 vaccination. Receptor source: an adult in good health. The CDR3 runs from the conserved cysteine through the conserved F or W. Each record gives: J gene, clone size, D gene, V gene, CDR3 protein, CDR3 DNA. The D gene is left open where the match is weak. Expanded clones get a size class; other rows say once, few or many, or leave the size out.

>TRBJ2-3|-|-|TRBV2
CASSIGPSGAKDTQYF
TGTGCCAGCAGTATCGGGCCTTCGGGAGCAAAAGATACGCAGTATTTT
>TRBJ2-1|-|-|TRBV11-3
CASSRNGASSYNEQFF
TGTGCCAGCAGCCGTAATGGGGCGAGCTCCTACAATGAGCAGTTCTTC
>TRBJ1-6|once|-|TRBV7-8
CASSLTDSSYNSPLHF
TGTGCCAGCAGCTTGACCGACAGCTCCTATAATTCACCCCTCCACTTT
>TRBJ1-5|-|-|TRBV28
CASSLGWTKTESYSNQPQHF
TGTGCCAGCAGCCTAGGGTGGACCAAGACAGAAAGTTATAGCAATCAGCCCCAGCATTTT
>TRBJ2-2|once|TRBD2|TRBV13
CASSYQTSGRPNTGELFF
TGTGCCAGCAGCTACCAGACTAGCGGGCGCCCGAACACCGGGGAGCTGTTTTTT
>TRBJ2-7|-|-|TRBV30
CAWSVSNRRTEQYF
TGTGCCTGGAGTGTATCTAACAGGCGGACCGAGCAGTACTTC
>TRBJ2-2|once|-|TRBV7-3
CASSLTPGGLTGELFF
TGTGCCAGCAGCTTAACCCCTGGGGGGCTCACCGGGGAGCTGTTTTTT
>TRBJ2-3|-|TRBD2|TRBV18
CASSRTSGSTDTQYF
TGTGCCAGCTCCCGAACTAGCGGTTCCACAGATACGCAGTATTTT
>TRBJ1-1|-|-|TRBV6-2/TRBV6-3
CASSLFGGGEAFF
TGTGCCAGCAGTTTATTTGGGGGCGGTGAAGCTTTCTTT
>TRBJ1-6|-|-|TRBV28
CASRPPVSPLHF
TGTGCCTCACGGCCCCCAGTTTCACCCCTCCACTTT
>TRBJ2-3|-|-|TRBV3-1/TRBV3-2
CASSYNLPMQDTQYF
TGTGCCAGCAGCTATAACCTTCCCATGCAAGATACGCAGTATTTT
>TRBJ2-7|-|-|TRBV28
CASSPRVLEQYF
TGTGCCAGCAGCCCGAGGGTCCTGGAGCAGTACTTC
>TRBJ1-5|-|-|TRBV2
CASTEDSLYSNQPQHF
TGTGCCAGCACGGAGGACAGCCTCTATAGCAATCAGCCCCAGCATTTT